What follows are 6 T cell receptor beta chains derived from one specimen sequenced in a study of Ad26.COV2.S vaccination and SARS-CoV-2 variants. Treatment in this sample: 15 to 20 received Ad26.COV2.S at low or high dose, single or two shots; 5 received placebo; per-sample allocation not given. Collection of the samples took place on day 63 after the first injection of vaccine or placebo. The assay was immunoSEQ multiplex PCR, and TCRdb's table has in-frame clones only and misses some. This sample has a few hundred thousand clones, with 83% found just once. Sequenced material: peripheral blood, taken in a trial of Ad26.COV2.S vaccine versus placebo. The receptors derive from a person between 18 and 59 years old who received the Ad26.COV2.S COVID-19 vaccine or a placebo.

The chain carries TRBV10-3 and TRBJ2-7; D is possibly TRBD1 (5 bases). Trimming removed 0 bases from V and 0 bases from J, with 9 bases in between. The CDR3 totals 15 residues. The germline V gene encodes CDR1 ENHRY and CDR2 SYGVKD. CDR3 DNA sequence: TGTGCCATCAGTGAGTCGGGGCGCGGCTCCTACGAGCAGTACTTC. Translating gives CAISESGRGSYEQYF.

This rearrangement joins TRBV29-1 to TRBJ2-7; D may be TRBD2 (6 bases). The CDR3 consists of 13 residues. The V end lost 4 bases, the J end lost 0 bases, and 10 bases lay between the germline ends. Germline assignment: CDR1 SQVTM and CDR2 ANQGSEA. CDR3 protein: CSVAPGSSYEQYF. CDR3 DNA sequence: TGCAGCGTTGCCCCCGGGAGCTCCTACGAGCAGTACTTC.

Points on this clone: Germline and junction disagree at one end, which may indicate a read error. The gene calls are TRBV3-1 (or the pseudogene TRBV3-2) and TRBJ1-1; D gene unclear. CDR3 length: 14 amino acids. Germline values: CDR1 LGHDT, CDR2 YNNKEL (reference sequence). The CDR3 loop is CASSKEAWDTEAFF. The CDR3 DNA follows: TGTGCCAGCAGCAAAGAGGCGTGGGACACTGAAGCTTTCTTT.

V and J are TRBV13 and TRBJ2-7; unclear D gene. The CDR3 contains 11 residues. Trimming left V 4 bases short and J 4 bases short, with 5 bases between. CDR1 is PRHDT, CDR2 FYEKMQ, per germline (reference sequence). The CDR3 loop is CASSSSYEQYF. The CDR3 DNA sequence: TGTGCCAGCAGCTCCTCGTACGAGCAGTACTTC.

In this sample, this clone turned up once. The chain has TRBV18 and TRBJ2-7; possibly TRBD2 for D (5 bases). V was clipped by 3 bases and J by 4 bases, with 16 bases between them. The germline gives CDR1 KGHSH, CDR2 LQKENI. The CDR3 length is 15 residues. DNA of the CDR3: TGTGCCAGCTCACCTCTAGGGAGAGACGTATACGAGCAGTACTTC. Its protein product is CASSPLGRDVYEQYF.

On this clone: This sample also contains other DNA sequences that code for the same CDR3. The chain recombines TRBV3-1 (or the pseudogene TRBV3-2) with TRBJ1-2; D ambiguous. The CDR3 runs 11 residues. Between the trimmed V and J ends, which lost 1 base and 8 bases, there was a span of 5 bases. Germline-derived CDR1 and CDR2 are LGHDT and YNNKEL (reference sequence). CDR3 sequence reads: CASSQGGGYTF. The CDR3 bases are TGTGCCAGCAGCCAAGGGGGAGGCTACACCTTC.